Sequencing of this T cell receptor beta chain was carried out in a study of T cells after yellow fever vaccination. This clonotype was detected many times. TCRdb fed the 5' RACE reads into MiXCR, producing one record per CDR3 protein. Of around 300,000 distinct CDR3 sequences listed, about 4% were seen once; the top ten hold roughly 24%. The sequences come from PBMCs, collected 5 days after the yellow fever booster vaccination. The sequence came from a man younger than 35 who received the YFV17D yellow fever vaccine.

CDR3 protein: CASSYFPGELFF. In DNA form, the CDR3 reads TGTGCCAGCAGTTACTTCCCCGGGGAGCTGTTTTTT. The chain has TRBV6-5 and TRBJ2-2; D is unresolved. CDR1 and CDR2 (germline): MNHEY, SVGAGI. The length of the CDR3 is 12 residues. Trimming took 1 base from V and 6 from J, leaving 3 bases between them.